The rows below give T cell receptor beta chains drawn from one sample of a study of CD8+CD57+ T cells in acquired aplastic anemia. TCRdb re-called the reads through MiXCR, storing one row per CDR3 protein. The sample lists 90,000 to 120,000 distinct CDR3 sequences; around half were seen once. The sample comprised sorted CD4+, CD8+, or CD8+CD57+ T cells (not recorded which) from PBMCs. These receptors were obtained from a human donor in good health, serving as a control. Both conserved end residues are part of each CDR3. The order of the fields is V gene, CDR3 protein.

TRBV29-1 | CSVAGTGVVNYGYTF
TRBV20-1 | CSARDFLATGGDNEQFF
TRBV7-9 | CASSPRAGRAYEQYF
TRBV9 | CASSAPGGNTGELFF
TRBV4-3 | CASSQNARDLCF
TRBV20-1 | CSALDEGTGPASYEQYF
TRBV20-1 | CSARQNRNTEAFF
TRBV7-8 | CASSAGGTGNREQYF
TRBV5-1 | CASSSGTSYNNEQFF
TRBV25-1 | CASSLGQVQNSPLHF
TRBV27 | CASSSNSGVGNEQFF
TRBV28 | CASSLVGDTEAFF
TRBV10-3 | CAISIGKREAGELFF
TRBV29-1 | CSVESGNGYTF
TRBV11-2 | CASSYGQPSMRTKQYF
TRBV24-1 | CATSDPGGGSNQPQHF
TRBV10-1 | CASSEADTQYF
TRBV27 | CASSLDRSPPDTQYF
TRBV25-1 | CASSESGLAHNYEQYF
TRBV20-1 | CSARDGGGADVGELFF
TRBV15 | CATSRQGARYEQYF
TRBV3-1 | CASSLRPTGGGYEQYF
TRBV20-1 | CSARDLDGIGQPQHF
TRBV12-3/TRBV12-4 | CASSLSGSFNTEAFF
TRBV19 | CASRTGRGNSPLHF
TRBV20-1 | CSARVSGGVGNEQFF
TRBV7-2 | CASSLSGRAWEQYF
TRBV12-3/TRBV12-4 | CASSHGTQLYGYTF
TRBV7-9 | CASSFVSGAEDNGYTF
TRBV29-1 | CSVENPAPLDTEAFF
TRBV20-1 | CSAQVASGGYEQYF
TRBV2 | CASRDRSSYNSPLHF
TRBV19 | CASSSAGLDIGAQYF
TRBV2 | CAISESGTGNTGELFF
TRBV13 | CASGQPTYYNSPLHF
TRBV12-3/TRBV12-4 | CASRRQGLSNTEAFF
TRBV7-6 | CASRLQGDTEAFF
TRBV20-1 | CSASRAGGPDTQYF
TRBV25-1 | CASSGGAISETQYF
TRBV9 | CASSVDGTPQHF
TRBV13 | CASSYGLDEAFF
TRBV5-4 | CASSLVGTVYGYTF
TRBV6-1 | CASSRRGGSTDTQYF
TRBV29-1 | CSVEAGLAGDTQYF
TRBV12-3/TRBV12-4 | CASSPLGTSNPYGYTF
TRBV7-7 | CASSLVVTGGSYEQYF
TRBV6-1 | CASSERTGNNYGYTF
TRBV6-1 | CASSLQTGTGAETQYF